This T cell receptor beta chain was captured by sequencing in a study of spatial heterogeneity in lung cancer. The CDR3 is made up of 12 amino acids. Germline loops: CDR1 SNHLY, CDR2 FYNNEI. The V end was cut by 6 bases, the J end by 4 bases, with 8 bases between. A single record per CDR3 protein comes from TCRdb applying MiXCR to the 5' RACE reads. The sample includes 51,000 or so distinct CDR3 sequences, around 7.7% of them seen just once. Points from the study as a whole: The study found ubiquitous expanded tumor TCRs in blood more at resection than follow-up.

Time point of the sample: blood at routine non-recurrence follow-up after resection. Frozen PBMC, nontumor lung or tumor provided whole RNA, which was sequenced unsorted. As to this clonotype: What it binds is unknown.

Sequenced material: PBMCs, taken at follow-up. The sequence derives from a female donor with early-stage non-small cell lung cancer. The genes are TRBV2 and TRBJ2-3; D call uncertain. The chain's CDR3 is CASSAAPDTQYF. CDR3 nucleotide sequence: TGTGCCAGCAGCGCTGCACCAGATACGCAGTATTTT.